The rows below give T cell receptor beta chains drawn from one sample of a study of blood T cell repertoires in COVID-19. Clones were sequenced by immunoSEQ multiplex PCR, and TCRdb holds only the in-frame ones, with some missing. Among about 100,000 clones, just under 95% were seen once, and the ten largest hold around 6%. The sequencing sample was made of peripheral blood. Receptor source: a man aged 70 or older with acute or convalescent COVID-19. The CDR3 runs from the conserved cysteine through the conserved F or W. Only some rows state a clone size, as once, few, many or a class for expanded clones.

v_call	clone_size	cdr3_length	j_call	cdr3_aa
TRBV5-1	once	14	TRBJ2-7	CASSLTSGAYEQYF
TRBV6-4	-	17	TRBJ1-4	CASSHTGQVSTNEKLFF
TRBV4-2	-	15	TRBJ1-2	CASKRVQGILSGYTF
TRBV24-1	-	13	TRBJ2-7	CATSDLDRDEQYF
TRBV4-1	-	14	TRBJ1-2	CASSLRTAVYGYTF
TRBV5-4	-	13	TRBJ1-1	CASSLGGSGEAFF
TRBV30	-	13	TRBJ1-1	CAWTRQINTEAFF
TRBV28	-	13	TRBJ1-1	CASSLKGPPGAFF
TRBV3-1/TRBV3-2	-	15	TRBJ2-7	CASSQNSGGFYEQYF
TRBV9	-	14	TRBJ1-1	CASSEDGGLSEAFF
TRBV7-9	-	14	TRBJ2-3	CASSLGLSTDTQYF
TRBV5-4	-	13	TRBJ2-3	CASSLFGTDTQYF
TRBV13	-	14	TRBJ1-2	CASSPGHSPNGYTF
TRBV10-2	few	15	TRBJ2-2	CALRDTHANTGELFF
TRBV7-2	-	13	TRBJ1-5	CASSVPGGQPQHF
TRBV6-5	-	16	TRBJ1-1	CASSYFLGQVHTEAFF
TRBV30	-	14	TRBJ1-4	CAWSAPGENEKLFF
TRBV6-5	-	14	TRBJ1-1	CASTRQGAVAEAFF
TRBV2	-	13	TRBJ1-1	CASIGGVNTEAFF
TRBV28	-	16	TRBJ1-5	CASSLWGQGYGQPQHF
TRBV3-1/TRBV3-2	-	12	TRBJ2-3	CASSRGTDTQYF
TRBV11-2	-	16	TRBJ2-2	CASSPYPGANTGELFF
TRBV27	-	17	TRBJ2-4	CASSLTYQEGAKNIQYF
TRBV3-1/TRBV3-2	-	13	TRBJ1-5	CASSTNRESAQHF
TRBV27	-	16	TRBJ2-3	CASSLSAGGFTDTQYF
TRBV6-6	-	14	TRBJ1-3	CASTPIGSENTIYF
TRBV2	-	12	TRBJ2-1	CASSERVWEQFF
TRBV15	-	14	TRBJ1-1	CATSLDSLNTEAFF
TRBV7-9	-	16	TRBJ2-1	CASSPPDRTTYNEQFF
TRBV5-1	-	14	TRBJ1-2	CASSRQGENYGYTF
TRBV7-3	-	15	TRBJ2-3	CASSSMGLVSDTQYF
TRBV7-9	once	14	TRBJ1-5	CASSSGQGYQPQHF
TRBV13	-	11	TRBJ2-3	CASSLSDTQYF
TRBV5-4	-	14	TRBJ1-1	CASSSGDRWTEAFF
TRBV19	-	13	TRBJ2-3	CASSIRETDTQYF
TRBV18	-	14	TRBJ1-1	CASSRDRGSTEAFF
TRBV10-3	-	14	TRBJ1-5	CAISGDPANQPQHF
TRBV28	-	15	TRBJ2-1	CASRSDGGSYNEQFF
TRBV19	few	15	TRBJ1-5	CASSMTVNSNQPQHF
TRBV6-6	-	14	TRBJ2-1	CASRGLAPHNEQFF
TRBV6-2/TRBV6-3	-	11	TRBJ1-1	CASSYLSEAFF
TRBV5-1	few	16	TRBJ1-2	CASSPPDRGESYGYTF
TRBV7-8	-	14	TRBJ2-2	CASSLARVDRELFF
TRBV5-1	-	13	TRBJ2-5	CASSTTGGETQYF
TRBV5-1	once	13	TRBJ1-2	CASSFQGSDGYTF
TRBV27	once	12	TRBJ2-2	CASSLVSGELFF
TRBV5-4	-	13	TRBJ2-1	CASRRGTSNEQFF
TRBV6-6	-	13	TRBJ1-1	CASSYGTGIRAFF
TRBV15	-	16	TRBJ2-3	CATSSPRGELGDTQYF
TRBV30	-	14	TRBJ2-3	CAWSRTGGADTQYF
TRBV7-8	once	14	TRBJ2-7	CASSLGLAGAEQYF
TRBV19	-	20	TRBJ2-7	CASTETPGHVGLAGSYEQYF
TRBV6-5	-	14	TRBJ1-2	CASTSLPRGYGYTF